A single sample is the source of the 3 T cell receptor beta chains below, sequenced in a study of type 1 regulatory T cells. A single record per CDR3 protein comes from TCRdb applying MiXCR to the reads. The top ten hold approximately 3% of the sample, which has roughly 20,000 distinct CDR3 sequences, 9.5% to 13% seen once. Sequenced: CD4+ T cells, either the whole sample or a sorted fraction (not recorded which). All receptors come from a human donor in good health.

This clonotype was found many times. The V call is TRBV6-2 or TRBV6-3, the J call TRBJ2-3, with D uncertain. CDR3 length equals 15 residues. CDR1 is MNHEY, CDR2 SVGEGT, per germline. V was shortened by 7 bases and J by 2 bases, with 16 bases between the two germline ends. The CDR3 spells CASTNPGELTDTQYF. The CDR3 DNA sequence: TGTGCCAGCACCAACCCGGGCGAACTCACAGATACGCAGTATTTT.

This chain links TRBV20-1 with TRBJ1-2; a possible D gene is TRBD1 (5 bases). V lost 0 bases and J lost 8, with 10 bases in between. The length of the CDR3 is 12 residues. The germline V gene encodes CDR1 DFQATT and CDR2 SNEGSKA (reference sequence). CDR3 in DNA: TGCAGTGCTAGAGAAGGGGATGGAGGCTACACCTTC. It codes for CSAREGDGGYTF.

This sequence joins TRBV5-8 and TRBJ2-1, with a possible D match to TRBD2 (5 bases). The length of the CDR3 is 15 residues. Per germline, CDR1 SGHTS and CDR2 YDEGEE. The germline V and J ends were trimmed by 0 bases and 6 bases, with 13 bases remaining between them. The CDR3 spells CASSLGSGTPNEQFF. DNA of the CDR3: TGTGCCAGCAGCTTGGGCAGCGGAACCCCCAATGAGCAGTTCTTC.